Below, 19 T cell receptor beta chains from the same sample are listed, as sequenced in a study of CXCR3-negative and CXCR3-positive naive CD8 T cells. UMI-labeled 5' RACE TRB cDNA libraries were prepared from the cells. TCRdb reanalyzed the 5' RACE reads and collapses them to one entry per CDR3 protein, without DNA. The table counts 45,000 to 60,000 distinct CDR3 sequences; less than 25% lies in the top ten. The specimen was memory CD8+ T cells from blood. The receptors come from a human donor in good health. Some clones in this sample may be carry-over from other donors' samples.

This chain joins TRBV6-2 or TRBV6-3 and TRBJ2-1; the D gene TCRdb calls, TRBD1, cannot be checked with no DNA. This CDR3 has 16 amino acids. In germline, CDR1 is MNHEY, CDR2 SVGEGT. CDR3: CASRNLTGQRYNEQFF.

The chain carries TRBV14 and TRBJ2-3. CDR3 length: 16 residues. Germline CDR1 SGHDN, CDR2 FVKESK. CDR3 protein: CASSQDSSGYTDTQYF.

The genes are TRBV23-1 and TRBJ2-3; TCRdb gives TRBD2 as the D gene, but with no DNA this cannot be confirmed. TRBV23-1 is identified as an open reading frame with a role that is uncertain. This CDR3 has 15 residues. The CDR3 spells CASSQMRRTTDTQYF.

V usage is TRBV28 and J usage is TRBJ2-3. This CDR3 comprises 15 residues. CDR1 is MDHEN and CDR2 is SYDVKM in the germline V gene. This CDR3 is CASSLGSVSTDTQYF.

The chain combines TRBV5-1 with TRBJ2-7; the D call of TRBD2 rests on TCRdb alone, since no DNA is present to check it. CDR1 and CDR2 from the germline V gene are SGHRS and YFSETQ. This CDR3 is 14 amino acids long. The CDR3 region is CASSPGQGLREQYF.

This rearrangement joins TRBV29-1 to TRBJ1-2; TCRdb reports TRBD1, a call that lacks DNA to check it against. This CDR3 region has 13 residues. From germline, CDR1 is SQVTM and CDR2 ANQGSEA. The CDR3 here is CSVVVDSFYGYTF.

The V call is TRBV6-2 or TRBV6-3, the J call TRBJ2-5; TCRdb's D gene call, TRBD2, goes unchecked for lack of DNA. This CDR3 region has 16 residues. Germline V gives CDR1 MNHEY, CDR2 SVGEGT. Here the CDR3 reads CASSYEAGGPRETQYF.

This sequence joins TRBV29-1 and TRBJ1-2; TCRdb reports TRBD1, a call that lacks DNA to check it against. The CDR3 has 15 residues. The V gene's germline CDR1 is SQVTM and CDR2 ANQGSEA. The CDR3: CSVGGPGTRADGYTF. Full variable domain (remainder filled in from reference TRBV29-1 and TRBJ1-2): SAVISQKPSRDICQRGTSLTIQCQVDSQVTMMFWYRQQPGQSLTLIATANQGSEATYESGFVIDKFPISRPNLTFSTLTVSNMSPEDSSIYLCSVGGPGTRADGYTFGSGTRLTVV.

The chain carries TRBV5-1 and TRBJ1-1. The CDR3 length is 13 residues. The germline V gene has CDR1 SGHRS and CDR2 YFSETQ. CDR3 residues: CASSLTRNTEAFF. The variable domain in full, completed from reference TRBV5-1 and TRBJ1-1, reads KAGVTQTPRYLIKTRGQQVTLSCSPISGHRSVSWYQQTPGQGLQFLFEYFSETQRNKGNFPGRFSGRQFSNSRSEMNVSTLELGDSALYLCASSLTRNTEAFFGQGTRLTVV.

The chain uses TRBV7-2 and TRBJ1-1; the TRBD1 assignment by TCRdb is unverifiable without DNA. CDR1 is SGHTA, CDR2 FQGNSA, per germline. The CDR3 is 15 residues long. CDR3 loop: CASSFRQALNTEAFF.

The rearrangement uses TRBV29-1 and TRBJ2-1; checking the TCRdb D call of TRBD1 is not possible without DNA. The CDR3 sequence is 18 residues long. Germline V lookup: CDR1 SQVTM, CDR2 ANQGSEA. This CDR3 reads CSVEDPGGGRVVYNEQFF.

The CDR3 loop reads CASSHVPSGRWGAGELFF. The V call is TRBV4-3, the J call TRBJ2-2; TCRdb returns TRBD2, unconfirmable since there is no DNA. Germline V gene data show CDR1 as LGHNA and CDR2 as YSLEER. The CDR3 has 18 residues.

The chain combines TRBV7-6 with TRBJ2-1; TCRdb's D gene call, TRBD1, goes unchecked for lack of DNA. CDR1 and CDR2 (germline): SGHVS, FNYEAQ. CDR3 length equals 16 residues. Here the CDR3 reads CASSSLAGNFYNEQFF.

The chain is built from TRBV6-1 and TRBJ1-1; TCRdb names TRBD1, which stays unverified in the absence of DNA. CDR3 size: 18 residues. Germline V lookup: CDR1 MNHNS, CDR2 SASEGT. The CDR3 reads CASSDSHFSPRDRPEAFF.

The V gene is TRBV7-6, the J gene TRBJ2-1; TCRdb gives TRBD1 as the D gene, but with no DNA this cannot be confirmed. This CDR3 has 14 residues. Looked up from germline, CDR1 is SGHVS and CDR2 is FNYEAQ. This chain's CDR3 is CASSLQGQEGEQFF.

The chain combines TRBV7-9 with TRBJ1-1; TCRdb's D call of TRBD1 is untestable without DNA. CDR1 is SEHNR, CDR2 FQNEAQ, per germline (reference sequence). The CDR3 is 14 residues long. The CDR3 loop reads CASSQREPNTEAFF.

This sequence joins TRBV7-6 and TRBJ2-1; TCRdb designates TRBD1, a call that cannot be tested without DNA. This CDR3 has 15 residues. Germline CDR1 and CDR2: SGHVS and FNYEAQ. The CDR3 loop is CASSSDPGRGDEQFF.

This chain's CDR3 is CSANPDVAGSYEQYF. This chain links TRBV20-1 with TRBJ2-7; TCRdb reports TRBD1, a call that lacks DNA to check it against. The germline V gene encodes CDR1 DFQATT and CDR2 SNEGSKA (reference sequence). The CDR3 has 15 amino acids.

V is TRBV9 and J is TRBJ2-1; TCRdb reports TRBD1, a call that lacks DNA to check it against. Per germline, CDR1 SGDLS and CDR2 YYNGEE. The CDR3 totals 16 residues. CDR3 protein: CASRAEPGGAYNEQFF.